Reported below is one T cell receptor (beta chain). The data derive from a study of T cells in Graves' hyperthyroidism and ophthalmopathy. Per the germline V gene, CDR1 is DFQATT and CDR2 is SNEGSKA (reference sequence). The CDR3 extends over 13 amino acids. With V trimmed by 6 bases and J by 2 bases, 6 bases remained unmatched. Amplification targeted TCR beta CDR3 regions from RNA transcripts. TCR CDR3 underwent first-round RT-PCR with the HTBI primer set. One entry per CDR3 protein results from TCRdb running MiXCR on the multiplex PCR reads. The sample lists over 550,000 distinct CDR3 sequences; over 15% were seen once. No progression to ophthalmopathy during 18 months of follow-up defined stable disease. The study enrolled patients aged 18 to 65 with newly diagnosed hyperthyroidism of under 2 months' duration. Uncontrolled infection, other autoimmune disease, pregnancy or lactation led to exclusion. Diagnoses were made from clinical symptoms, serum measures (thyroxine and TRAb), thyroid ultrasound and orbital computed tomography.

This receptor was identified in a woman between 18 and 29 years old with Graves' hyperthyroidism. Sequencing was carried out using blood. This chain connects TRBV20-1 to TRBJ2-7, with 8 bases aligning to TRBD2. CDR3 sequence (DNA): TGCAGTGCCCACCATAGCGGGGCCTACGAGCAGTACTTC. Translating it yields CSAHHSGAYEQYF.